The 16 T cell receptor beta chains given below trace back to one sample, sequenced in a study of vaccination and CD4 T cells after COVID-19. Sequenced with the Oncomine TCR Beta short-read assay was DNA taken from cultured CD4+ T cells. TCRdb passed the PCR reads through MiXCR, listing each CDR3 protein once. Altogether about 6,600 distinct CDR3 sequences are present, about a third being singletons, with the ten largest covering around 38%. The antigens these receptors bind are not known. Stated treatment: approximately 11-day PBMC culture with coronavirus spike peptide pools or control peptides (ViraFEST assay). CD4+ T-cell collection from the unexposed donor predated the COVID-19 pandemic (2011-2018). The sample comprised CD4+ T cells from blood, cultured in vitro. Receptors were obtained from a human donor in good health.

The rearrangement uses TRBV10-3 and TRBJ1-2; a weak D match, TRBD1 (5 bases). In germline, CDR1 is ENHRY, CDR2 SYGVKD. Deletions cut 3 bases from V and 4 bases from J, with 12 bases between. This CDR3 is built from 14 residues. CDR3 region: CAISDGGNLYGYTF. CDR3 in DNA: TGTGCCATCAGTGACGGGGGGAATCTCTATGGCTACACCTTC.

V and J are TRBV7-2 and TRBJ1-3; a weak D match, TRBD1 (5 bases). CDR3 length: 17 residues. Trimming cost V 1 base and J 0 bases, with 13 bases left between them. Germline V lookup: CDR1 SGHTA, CDR2 FQGNSA. CDR3 region: CASSLVGRVPSGNTIYF. DNA of the CDR3: TGTGCCAGCAGCTTAGTTGGCAGGGTTCCCTCTGGAAACACCATATATTTT. Full variable domain (missing parts from reference TRBV7-2 and TRBJ1-3): GAGVSQSPSNKVTEKGKDVELRCDPISGHTALYWYRQSLGQGLEFLIYFQGNSAPDKSGLPSDRFSAERTGGSVSTLTIQRTQQEDSAVYLCASSLVGRVPSGNTIYFGEGSWLTVV.

The V and J genes are TRBV11-2 and TRBJ1-1; TRBD1 aligns across 12 bases. The CDR3 spans 17 residues. CDR1 SGHAT and CDR2 FQNNGV come from the germline V gene. The V segment lost 5 bases and the J segment 3 bases; nucleotides outside the gene matches: 10. In nucleotides, the CDR3 is TGTGCCAGCAGCCCGTGGGACAGGGGGCAAGTTTACACTGAAGCTTTCTTT. Its protein product is CASSPWDRGQVYTEAFF. The whole variable domain, filled in from reference TRBV11-2 and TRBJ1-1, reads EAGVAQSPRYKIIEKRQSVAFWCNPISGHATLYWYQQILGQGPKLLIQFQNNGVVDDSQLPKDRFSAERLKGVDSTLKIQPAKLEDSAVYLCASSPWDRGQVYTEAFFGQGTRLTVV.

This clonotype was observed a single time. The chain couples TRBV7-9 to TRBJ1-4; D is perhaps TRBD1 (6 bases). The germline V gene has CDR1 SEHNR and CDR2 FQNEAQ (reference sequence). This CDR3 is built from 14 residues. V was shortened by 5 bases and J by 4 bases, with 11 bases between the two germline ends. CDR3 coding DNA: TGTGCCAGCAGCCGGACAGCTGATAATGAAAAACTGTTTTTT. Translating gives CASSRTADNEKLFF.

The J gene is TRBJ2-1, the V gene TRBV27, with D perhaps matching TRBD1 or TRBD2 (5 bases each). Germline CDR1 MNHEY, CDR2 SMNVEV (reference sequence). The CDR3 is 15 residues long. V lost 5 bases, J lost 10 bases, and 21 bases lay in between. CDR3 DNA: TGTGCCAGCAGTCTAGCCGGTGGGGGTTTTTGGGAGCAGTTCTTC. It encodes CASSLAGGGFWEQFF.

The gene calls are TRBV7-2 and TRBJ2-7, with D tentatively TRBD1 (6 bases). Germline V lookup: CDR1 SGHTA, CDR2 FQGNSA. The CDR3 loop spans 15 amino acids. V shed 5 bases and J shed 3 bases, with 17 bases lying between them. CDR3 bases: TGTGCCAGCAGCCAGACCCAGGGGAAGATCTACGAGCAGTACTTC. Its translation: CASSQTQGKIYEQYF.

This chain links TRBV19 with TRBJ1-2; D not resolved. V was trimmed by 7 bases and J by 4 bases, leaving 10 bases between them. Germline values: CDR1 LNHDA, CDR2 SQIVND (reference sequence). This CDR3 is 12 amino acids long. CDR3 sequence (DNA): TGTGCCAGTAAACTAGACGGCTATGGCTACACCTTC. Amino acids: CASKLDGYGYTF.

J is TRBJ2-7 and V is TRBV7-9; unclear D gene. This CDR3 has 13 amino acids. CDR1 and CDR2 from the germline V gene are SEHNR and FQNEAQ (reference sequence). V shed 3 bases and J shed 9 bases, with 15 bases lying between them. The CDR3, as DNA: TGTGCCAGCAGCTTTCCCCCTTGGCCCCCGCAGTACTTC. It specifies CASSFPPWPPQYF.

In this sample, this clonotype turned up a few times. As DNA, the CDR3 is TGTGCCAGTAGCAAACGCGAGCCCAAAAACATTCAGTACTTC. It encodes CASSKREPKNIQYF. The chain links TRBV21-1 to TRBJ2-4. TRBV21-1 is a listed pseudogene. This CDR3 has 14 amino acids.

In nucleotides, the CDR3 is TGTGCCAGCACCCCCCTGGGGCAGTTATACGAGCAGTACTTC. Translation gives CASTPLGQLYEQYF. The chain joins TRBV11-2 to TRBJ2-7; weak D call: TRBD1 (5 bases). Germline lookup yields CDR1 SGHAT and CDR2 FQNNGV. The length of the CDR3 is 14 residues. Between the trimmed V and J ends, which lost 7 bases and 4 bases, there was a span of 17 bases.

The chain links TRBV30 to TRBJ1-2; no reliable D call. Trimming took 3 bases from V and 8 from J, leaving 16 bases between them. The CDR3 has 13 residues. Per the germline V gene, CDR1 is GTSNPN and CDR2 is SVGIG (reference sequence). The CDR3 protein is CAWSGGRFLGYTF. For the CDR3, the DNA is TGTGCCTGGAGCGGTGGGAGGTTTCTGGGCTACACCTTC.

This clonotype was observed a few times. The gene calls are TRBV15 and TRBJ2-2; D is uncertain. Germline lookup yields CDR1 LNHNV and CDR2 YYDKDF (reference sequence). V shed 1 base and J shed 5 bases, with 11 bases lying between them. The CDR3 is 15 amino acids. The CDR3 DNA reads TGTGCCACCAGCAGAGGTGCAGTTGGAACCGGGGAGCTGTTTTTT. Translated, it gives CATSRGAVGTGELFF.

This chain joins TRBV7-9 and TRBJ2-5, with unresolved D. V was pared by 8 bases and J by 2 bases, with 6 bases between. Per the germline V gene, CDR1 is SEHNR and CDR2 is FQNEAQ (reference sequence). This CDR3 contains 11 residues. The CDR3 spells CASRNQETQYF. As DNA, the CDR3 is TGTGCCAGCCGCAATCAAGAGACCCAGTACTTC.

The chain is built from TRBV20-1 and TRBJ1-2; 8 bases match TRBD1. The V and J ends lost 3 bases and 7 bases, in that order; junction bases with no gene match: 13. Germline lookup yields CDR1 DFQATT and CDR2 SNEGSKA (reference sequence). The CDR3 has 15 amino acids. CDR3 DNA: TGCAGTGCTAGGAGGACGACAGGGGCTTGGAGTGGCTACACCTTC. This sequence encodes CSARRTTGAWSGYTF.

The chain couples TRBV7-9 to TRBJ2-7, with a weak D call TRBD2 (5 bases). The CDR3 length is 12 residues. The germline V gene has CDR1 SEHNR and CDR2 FQNEAQ (reference sequence). V was trimmed by 7 bases and J by 7 bases, leaving 14 bases between them. This chain's CDR3 is CASTIGSGEQYF. DNA of the CDR3: TGTGCCAGCACTATCGGTTCGGGGGAGCAGTACTTC.

The chain is built from TRBV27 and TRBJ1-1, with no clear D. CDR3 length: 13 amino acids. Germline V gene lookup returns CDR1 MNHEY and CDR2 SMNVEV (reference sequence). V dropped 7 bases and J dropped 4 bases, with 13 bases sitting between them. The CDR3 sequence: CASTPRRSTEAFF. The CDR3 nucleotides are TGTGCCAGCACCCCTAGACGTAGCACTGAAGCTTTCTTT.